This T cell receptor (beta chain) was documented in a study of CD8 T cells in ankylosing spondylitis. Study observations and caveats: Reactive arthritis synovial fluid and blood previously showed some of these motif variants. Relatively scarce in peripheral blood, disease-linked clones were CD8+.

Points on this clonotype: Its antigen is unknown.

TCRdb reprocessed the 5' RACE reads via MiXCR and lists one record per CDR3 protein. The sample shows approximately 260,000 distinct CDR3 sequences, 18% of them seen only once. CDR3 length: 17 residues. Trimming took 2 bases from V and 2 from J, leaving 17 bases between them. The TCR originated in a male donor with ankylosing spondylitis or in good health (not recorded which). The sample taken for sequencing was blood, either unsorted or a sorted T cell fraction (not recorded which). The gene calls are TRBV12-3 or TRBV12-4 and TRBJ2-3, with D perhaps matching TRBD2 (6 bases). CDR3: CASSLWGEGLNTDTQYF. The CDR3 nucleotides are TGTGCCAGCAGTTTATGGGGGGAAGGGCTGAACACAGATACGCAGTATTTT.